The 8 T cell receptor beta chains presented below share a single source sample, sequenced in a study of shared clonotypes between healthy human individuals. The data were produced by immunoSEQ multiplex PCR, yet TCRdb's version contains in-frame clones alone and is incomplete. The data show 950,000 to 1,100,000 clones, 75% to 85% seen once. Sequenced input: memory CD4+ T cells from PBMCs. Regarding subset: CD45RA-negative fraction. These receptors were collected from a man aged 18-30 years in good health. Some clones in this sample may be carry-over from other donors' samples.

This rearrangement joins TRBV10-3 to TRBJ2-3, with D perhaps given as TRBD1 or TRBD2 (7 bases each). With 6 bases removed from V and 6 bases from J, the gap between germline ends came to 19 bases. The CDR3 covers 15 residues. Germline loops: CDR1 ENHRY, CDR2 SYGVKD. The DNA of the CDR3 is TGTGCCATCAGGGACAGGCAGGGAGGGGCCGATACGCAGTATTTT. It translates to CAIRDRQGGADTQYF.

The chain carries TRBV5-1 and TRBJ2-1, with 11 bases lining up with TRBD2. With 1 base clipped from V and 4 bases from J, the junction kept 4 bases outside the gene matches. Germline lookup yields CDR1 SGHRS and CDR2 YFSETQ. The CDR3 contains 16 residues. The CDR3 DNA follows: TGCGCCAGCAGCTTGAAGACTAGCGGGGTATACAATGAGCAGTTCTTC. Its translation: CASSLKTSGVYNEQFF.

CDR3 bases: TGTGCCAGCAGCTTTGGGGCTATGAACACTGAAGCTTTCTTT. Encoded protein: CASSFGAMNTEAFF. V usage is TRBV9 and J usage is TRBJ1-1; possibly TRBD1 for D (5 bases). Germline V CDR1 and CDR2: SGDLS, YYNGEE. The CDR3 extends over 14 amino acids. V was shortened by 4 bases and J by 0 bases, with 10 bases between the two germline ends. Full variable domain (missing parts from reference TRBV9 and TRBJ1-1): DSGVTQTPKHLITATGQRVTLRCSPRSGDLSVYWYQQSLDQGLQFLIQYYNGEERAKGNILERFSAQQFPDLHSELNLSSLELGDSALYFCASSFGAMNTEAFFGQGTRLTVV.

The chain is built from TRBV27 and TRBJ1-2; D is possibly TRBD1 (6 bases). Germline CDR1 is MNHEY and CDR2 is SMNVEV (reference sequence). There are 14 residues in the CDR3. V was cut by 5 bases and J by 8 bases, with 18 bases left in between. The CDR3 region is CASSLRGGARGYTF. In nucleotides, the CDR3 is TGTGCCAGCAGTCTCCGAGGGGGGGCGCGGGGCTACACCTTC.

The genes are TRBV27 and TRBJ1-5; D unresolved. Trimming cost V 6 bases and J 2 bases, with 14 bases left between them. The germline CDR1 and CDR2 sequences are MNHEY and SMNVEV (reference sequence). The CDR3 has 15 amino acids. This chain's CDR3 is CASSQHGLGNQPQHF. The CDR3, as DNA: TGTGCCAGCAGCCAACACGGACTGGGCAATCAGCCCCAGCATTTT.

V usage is TRBV4-1 and J usage is TRBJ1-2; D ambiguous. Germline V lookup: CDR1 MGHRA, CDR2 YSYEKL. Trimming removed 2 bases at V and 2 bases at J, with 6 bases between. The CDR3 totals 13 residues. The CDR3 region has the DNA TGCGCCAGCAGCCAAAACACAAACTATGGCTACACCTTC. It encodes CASSQNTNYGYTF.

The J gene is TRBJ2-2, the V gene TRBV5-1; D remains ambiguous. Trimming shortened V by 4 bases and J by 3 bases, and 13 bases separated the two germline ends. The CDR3 sequence is 15 residues long. CDR1 and CDR2 (germline): SGHRS, YFSETQ. CDR3 coding DNA: TGCGCCAGCAGCATTACCACCGCGGACACCGGGGAGCTGTTTTTT. Translated, it gives CASSITTADTGELFF. Variable domain in full (rest from reference TRBV5-1 and TRBJ2-2): KAGVTQTPRYLIKTRGQQVTLSCSPISGHRSVSWYQQTPGQGLQFLFEYFSETQRNKGNFPGRFSGRQFSNSRSEMNVSTLELGDSALYLCASSITTADTGELFFGEGSRLTVL.

The V and J genes are TRBV11-2 and TRBJ2-2; D unresolved. The CDR3 covers 14 residues. Germline V gives CDR1 SGHAT, CDR2 FQNNGV. V lost 1 base and J 3 bases, leaving 6 bases between the germline ends. The CDR3 here is CASSLVPHTGELFF. CDR3 DNA sequence: TGTGCCAGCAGCTTAGTCCCTCACACCGGGGAGCTGTTTTTT. The full variable domain, in which reference TRBV11-2 and TRBJ2-2 provide the parts outside the CDR3, is EAGVAQSPRYKIIEKRQSVAFWCNPISGHATLYWYQQILGQGPKLLIQFQNNGVVDDSQLPKDRFSAERLKGVDSTLKIQPAKLEDSAVYLCASSLVPHTGELFFGEGSRLTVL.